Presented here are 21 T cell receptor beta chains from one specimen sequenced in a study of cytomegalovirus exposure and HLA in healthy donors. The primer mix had 60 Vbeta and 13 Jbeta primers. Sequenced by immunoSEQ multiplex PCR; TCRdb stores in-frame clones only, minus some. Among about 110,000 clones listed, roughly 75% were seen once. Sequencing was performed on PBMCs. The receptors were gathered from a man aged 35 to 55 in good health and CMV-seronegative.

CDR3 region: CASRELAEVTQYF. The DNA for the CDR3 is TGTGCCAGCAGGGAACTAGCCGAGGTGACCCAGTACTTC. The chain carries TRBV2 and TRBJ2-5; D possibly corresponds to TRBD2 (6 bases). The CDR3 is made up of 13 amino acids. V was cut by 6 bases and J by 7 bases, with 15 bases left in between. CDR1 is SNHLY and CDR2 is FYNNEI in the germline V gene.

V and J are TRBV18 and TRBJ2-3; 7 bases line up with TRBD1. CDR3 length: 16 amino acids. V shed 2 bases and J 0 bases; nucleotides not matched to a gene: 5. The germline V gene encodes CDR1 KGHSH and CDR2 LQKENI. The CDR3 region has the DNA TGTGCCAGCTCACCATCGAGGGGGCCTAGCACAGATACGCAGTATTTT. This encodes CASSPSRGPSTDTQYF.

The chain carries TRBV28 and TRBJ1-2; D might be TRBD1 (5 bases). Per the germline V gene, CDR1 is MDHEN and CDR2 is SYDVKM. The CDR3 totals 16 residues. The V gene lost 7 bases and the J gene lost 7 bases, with 25 bases spanning the gap. CDR3 amino acids: CASKTSSGGDSGGYTF. In nucleotides, the CDR3 is TGTGCCAGCAAGACGTCCAGCGGAGGGGATTCGGGTGGCTACACCTTC.

The chain is built from TRBV6-5 and TRBJ2-2, with D unresolved. Germline CDR1 is MNHEY and CDR2 is SVGAGI. Trimming shortened V by 6 bases and J by 3 bases, and 5 bases separated the two germline ends. CDR3 length equals 12 residues. Here the CDR3 DNA reads TGTGCCAGCAGGTCGGACACCGGGGAGCTGTTTTTT. This codes for CASRSDTGELFF.

This clone has just one count. The chain has TRBV6-1 and TRBJ1-2; D not resolved. V was cut by 10 bases and J by 6 bases, with 18 bases left in between. The CDR3 has 13 residues. Germline V gene data show CDR1 as MNHNS and CDR2 as SASEGT. Written as DNA, the CDR3 is TGTGCCACCTGGACTGTGGGTAATAATGGCTACACCTTC. Its translation is CATWTVGNNGYTF.

The gene calls are TRBV5-4 and TRBJ2-5; 9 nucleotides line up with TRBD1. TRBJ2-7 matches the DNA end more closely, so the J call is doubtful. Germline CDR1 and CDR2: SGHNT and YYREEE (reference sequence). This CDR3 contains 15 residues. CDR3 sequence (DNA): TGTGCCAGCAGCTTGAAACAGGGGGCCACCTACGAGCAGTACTTC. Translated, it gives CASSLKQGATYEQYF.

The rearrangement uses TRBV27 and TRBJ1-1; 7 positions agree with TRBD1. The CDR3 contains 16 residues. From germline, CDR1 is MNHEY and CDR2 SMNVEV (reference sequence). V shed 5 bases, J shed 0 bases, and the junction held 9 bases outside the gene matches. In DNA form, the CDR3 reads TGTGCCAGCAGTAGATCGGGGACAGCAGTGAACACTGAAGCTTTCTTT. Translated: CASSRSGTAVNTEAFF.

The rearrangement joins TRBV7-7 to TRBJ2-7; TRBD2 aligns across 10 bases. Germline V gene data show CDR1 as SSHAT and CDR2 as FNYEAQ (reference sequence). V shed 4 bases and J 7 bases; nucleotides not matched to a gene: 10. CDR3 length equals 15 residues. The CDR3 sequence is CASSSNGTSVREQYF. In DNA form, the CDR3 reads TGTGCCAGCAGCTCAAACGGGACTAGCGTGCGGGAGCAGTACTTC.

The V and J genes are TRBV7-9 and TRBJ2-2; D uncertain. Deletions cut 11 bases from V and 2 bases from J, with 12 bases between. Germline loops: CDR1 SEHNR, CDR2 FQNEAQ (reference sequence). This CDR3 contains 13 residues. This CDR3 is CAVDTSNTGELFF. The DNA of the CDR3 is TGTGCCGTAGACACTTCCAACACCGGGGAGCTGTTTTTT. Full variable domain (rest looked up from reference TRBV7-9 and TRBJ2-2): DTGVSQNPRHKITKRGQNVTFRCDPISEHNRLYWYRQTLGQGPEFLTYFQNEAQLEKSRLLSDRFSAERPKGSFSTLEIQRTEQGDSAMYLCAVDTSNTGELFFGEGSRLTVL.

The chain links TRBV10-1 to TRBJ2-5; tentative D call: TRBD1 (6 bases). The CDR3 consists of 13 residues. Deletions cut 2 bases from V and 4 bases from J, with 8 bases between. Per the germline V gene, CDR1 is WNHNN and CDR2 is SYGVQD (reference sequence). The CDR3 is CASSERGGETQYF. The CDR3 DNA sequence: TGCGCCAGCAGTGAGCGAGGGGGAGAGACCCAGTACTTC.

The CDR3 DNA is TGTGCCAGCAGTTTATTTCCCCGGGACAGGGCCTACGAGCAGTACTTC. Translated: CASSLFPRDRAYEQYF. J is TRBJ2-7 and V is TRBV27, with 9 bases aligning to TRBD1. Germline trimming cut 1 base from V and 2 bases from J; bases unmatched to any gene: 6. This CDR3 has 16 residues. CDR1 MNHEY and CDR2 SMNVEV come from the germline V gene (reference sequence).

This clone came up a few times. The rearrangement joins TRBV6-6 to TRBJ2-3; TRBD2 matches 10 bases. V lost 2 bases to trimming and J lost 1 base; unmatched junction nucleotides: 0. CDR3 length: 15 residues. Looked up from germline, CDR1 is MNHNY and CDR2 is SVGAGI (reference sequence). CDR3 nucleotide sequence: TGTGCCAGCAGTTACACTAGCGGGGGCACAGATACGCAGTATTTT. Residues: CASSYTSGGTDTQYF.

The chain recombines TRBV5-4 with TRBJ2-6; D not certain. V was pared by 7 bases and J by 0 bases, with 8 bases between. This CDR3 region has 14 residues. CDR1 SGHNT and CDR2 YYREEE come from the germline V gene (reference sequence). The CDR3 region is CASDLGSGANVLTF. DNA of the CDR3: TGTGCCAGCGATCTAGGCTCTGGGGCCAACGTCCTGACTTTC.

This rearrangement joins TRBV7-9 to TRBJ1-2, with D perhaps TRBD1 (5 bases). The V end was cut by 5 bases, the J end by 4 bases, with 14 bases between. Germline V gives CDR1 SEHNR, CDR2 FQNEAQ (reference sequence). The CDR3 contains 14 residues. The CDR3 DNA reads as TGTGCCAGCAGCAAGCAGGGAGGCGGCTATGGCTACACCTTC. Protein sequence: CASSKQGGGYGYTF.

The gene calls are TRBV2 and TRBJ2-5, with 11 nucleotides matching TRBD2. J lost 8 bases, V lost 6 bases, and 8 bases had no gene match. The CDR3 consists of 14 residues. Germline CDR1 SNHLY, CDR2 FYNNEI. CDR3 coding DNA: TGTGCCAGCAGCCGGGGACTAGCGGATTTAACCCAGTACTTC. Protein: CASSRGLADLTQYF.

V usage is TRBV6-5 and J usage is TRBJ1-6; 8 bases match TRBD1. There are 15 residues in the CDR3. The germline CDR1 and CDR2 sequences are MNHEY and SVGAGI. V gave up 5 bases and J gave up 9 bases; unmatched junction bases: 9. CDR3 sequence: CASSGDRFEGSPLHF. In DNA form, the CDR3 reads TGTGCCAGCAGTGGGGACAGGTTCGAAGGTTCACCCCTCCACTTT.

The rearrangement uses TRBV19 and TRBJ2-5; 9 nucleotides line up with TRBD1. The V gene end was trimmed by 6 bases and the J gene end by 5 bases; junction bases not matched to a gene: 4. Germline CDR1 LNHDA, CDR2 SQIVND (reference sequence). The CDR3 consists of 13 residues. Here the CDR3 DNA reads TGTGCCAGTAGCCAAGGACAGGGGGAGACCCAGTACTTC. Translating gives CASSQGQGETQYF.

The chain joins TRBV15 to TRBJ1-5; weak D call: TRBD1 (5 bases). Trimming removed 0 bases at V and 6 bases at J, with 12 bases between. Germline V gene lookup returns CDR1 LNHNV and CDR2 YYDKDF (reference sequence). This CDR3 region has 15 residues. The CDR3 is CATSRDLGEGQPQHF. The CDR3 bases are TGTGCCACCAGCAGAGATTTAGGGGAAGGTCAGCCCCAGCATTTT.

This sequence joins TRBV5-8 and TRBJ2-1; the D gene is possibly TRBD2 (6 bases). Germline assignment: CDR1 SGHTS and CDR2 YDEGEE. This CDR3 is 15 amino acids long. Trimming removed 4 bases at V and 1 base at J, with 12 bases between. The CDR3 is CASSQRLVSYNEQFF. Here the CDR3 DNA reads TGTGCCAGCAGCCAAAGACTAGTTTCCTACAATGAGCAGTTCTTC.

The chain is built from TRBV6-1 and TRBJ2-7; 12 nucleotides line up with TRBD1. Trimming removed 1 base from V and 7 bases from J; junction bases left unmatched: 8. CDR3 length: 16 residues. Germline CDR1 reads MNHNS; CDR2 reads SASEGT. The CDR3: CASSEDPGQGAWEQYF. CDR3 nucleotides: TGTGCCAGCAGTGAAGACCCGGGACAGGGGGCATGGGAGCAGTACTTC.

The chain carries TRBV5-1 and TRBJ2-7; the match to TRBD1 covers 9 bases. The germline V gene encodes CDR1 SGHRS and CDR2 YFSETQ. The CDR3 has 14 residues. V trimming: 3 bases; J trimming: 1 base; junction bases outside the gene matches: 2. Written as DNA, the CDR3 is TGCGCCAGCAGCTCACAGGGGGCTTCCTACGAGCAGTACTTC. Its translation is CASSSQGASYEQYF.